A single sample gave rise to the 10 T cell receptor beta chains below, sequenced in a study of molecular identifiers for immune sequencing clone quantification (dated 2018 in TCRdb). Receptors were amplified or captured by PCR. TCRdb lists the instrument as NextSeq 500. TCRdb's own reprocessing of the public reads used fastp at Q25 and MiXCR and kept productive beta chains. Every CDR3 protein is listed once, alongside the most common genes and DNA of its rows. The sample table lists some 680,000 distinct CDR3 sequences, roughly 23% of them with a count of one. Of the sample, about 0.81% is held by the ten largest clones. The sample comprised naive CD8+ T cells from blood, with Jurkat cell RNA spiked in. The cell subset or site label, as the study defines it: FACS-sorted CD8+CD4-CCR7+CD45RA+ naive T cells. Receptors originate from a human donor in good health. Some libraries in this study had Jurkat cell RNA spiked in.

This clonotype was seen a few times. This rearrangement joins TRBV1 to TRBJ2-7. TRBV1 represents a pseudogene. The CDR3 sequence is 13 residues long. The CDR3 nucleotides read TGCACCAGCAGCCCCTGGCTCTCCTACGAGCAGTACTTC. Encoded protein: CTSSPWLSYEQYF.

This clonotype was counted only a few times. J is TRBJ2-5 and V is TRBV10-3; TRBD2 matches at 10 bases. Germline CDR1 is ENHRY and CDR2 is SYGVKD. The CDR3 is 14 residues long. Germline trimming cut 6 bases from V and 2 bases from J; bases unmatched to any gene: 3. CDR3 nucleotides: TGTGCCATCAGCCCACTAGCGGGGCAAGAGACCCAGTACTTC. Amino acid sequence: CAISPLAGQETQYF.

J is TRBJ2-5 and V is TRBV20-1, with TRBD2 identical over 7 bases. The CDR3 has 16 residues. V was clipped by 2 bases and J by 1 base; unmatched bases: 10. Germline CDR1 and CDR2: DFQATT and SNEGSKA (reference sequence). CDR3 sequence reads: CSARIPRLALQETQYF. The CDR3 DNA follows: TGCAGTGCTAGAATCCCACGACTAGCCCTCCAAGAGACCCAGTACTTC.

The chain couples TRBV12-3 or TRBV12-4 to TRBJ2-7; no clear D gene. This CDR3 has 16 residues. V shed 5 bases and J shed 1 base, with 18 bases lying between them. The CDR3 reads CASSDMGEVLSYEQYF. CDR3 DNA sequence: TGTGCCAGCAGTGACATGGGTGAAGTACTTTCCTACGAGCAGTACTTC.

This clonotype was detected a few times. The chain joins TRBV19 to TRBJ2-7; perhaps D is TRBD1 or TRBD2 (5 bases each). V lost 5 bases and J 11 bases, leaving 37 bases between the germline ends. Germline CDR1 LNHDA, CDR2 SQIVND (reference sequence). The CDR3 spans 19 residues. CDR3 DNA: TGTGCCAGTAGTTTGAACGACAGACCGACTACGAGCAGTCACAAAAGGGAGTACTTC. The encoded protein is CASSLNDRPTTSSHKREYF.

This clonotype was detected only a few times. This chain joins TRBV12-3 or TRBV12-4 and TRBJ2-7; weak D call: TRBD1 (5 bases). V lost 4 bases and J 4 bases, leaving 14 bases between the germline ends. The CDR3 has 14 residues. CDR3 in amino acids: CASSYAGNPYEQYF. The DNA for the CDR3 is TGTGCCAGCAGTTACGCAGGGAACCCTTACGAGCAGTACTTC.

A word on this clonotype: One junction end does not reproduce the germline sequence, and a read error may be involved. The rearrangement links TRBV4-1 to TRBJ2-5, with D tentatively TRBD2 (7 bases). The length of the CDR3 is 16 residues. CDR1 is MGHRA, CDR2 YSYEKL, per germline. The CDR3 loop reads CPSSQCPRGPGETQYF. The DNA for the CDR3 is TGCCCCAGCAGCCAATGCCCGCGGGGGCCTGGAGAGACCCAGTACTTC.

This clonotype was seen just once. In nucleotides, the CDR3 is TGTGCCAGCAGCTTGACAGGGGGCGCGGGCTATGGCTACACCTTC. Protein: CASSLTGGAGYGYTF. V gene TRBV13 combines with J gene TRBJ1-2, with 10 nucleotides matching TRBD1. The length of the CDR3 is 15 residues. Unmatched junction bases numbered 5, after V lost 3 bases and J lost 4 bases. The germline V gene has CDR1 PRHDT and CDR2 FYEKMQ (reference sequence).

A few counts support this clonotype. The V and J genes are TRBV4-3 and TRBJ2-1; 8 nucleotides agree with TRBD2. Germline V CDR1 and CDR2: LGHNA, YSLEER. The trim removed 0 bases at V and 10 bases at J, leaving 8 bases unmatched. The CDR3 length is 15 residues. CDR3 bases: TGCGCCAGCAGCCAAGATCGGGGGGGGCTACTGGAGCAGTTCTTC. Protein: CASSQDRGGLLEQFF.

In DNA form, the CDR3 reads TGTGCCTGGAACAGGGTCCTAACAGATACGCAGTATTTT. This translates into CAWNRVLTDTQYF. The rearrangement joins TRBV30 to TRBJ2-3, with D possibly being TRBD1 (6 bases). The germline V gene has CDR1 GTSNPN and CDR2 SVGIG (reference sequence). The CDR3 runs to 13 residues. Deletions cut 4 bases from V and 3 bases from J, with 11 bases between.